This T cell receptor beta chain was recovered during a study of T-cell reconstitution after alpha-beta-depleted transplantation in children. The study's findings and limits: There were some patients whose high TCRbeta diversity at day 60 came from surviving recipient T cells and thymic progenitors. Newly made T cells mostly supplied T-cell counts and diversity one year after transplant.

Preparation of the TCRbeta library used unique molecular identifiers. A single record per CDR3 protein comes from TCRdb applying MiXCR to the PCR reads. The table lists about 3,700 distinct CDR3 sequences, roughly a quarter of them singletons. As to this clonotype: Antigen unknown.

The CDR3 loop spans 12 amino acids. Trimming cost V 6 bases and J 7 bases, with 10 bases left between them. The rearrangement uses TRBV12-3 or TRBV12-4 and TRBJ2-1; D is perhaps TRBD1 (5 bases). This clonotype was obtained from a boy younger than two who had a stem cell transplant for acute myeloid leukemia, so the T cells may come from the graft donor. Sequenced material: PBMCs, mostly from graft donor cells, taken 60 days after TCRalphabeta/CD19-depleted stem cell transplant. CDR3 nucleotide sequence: TGTGCCAGCAGCCCATCAGGGAATGAGCAGTTCTTC. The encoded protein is CASSPSGNEQFF.